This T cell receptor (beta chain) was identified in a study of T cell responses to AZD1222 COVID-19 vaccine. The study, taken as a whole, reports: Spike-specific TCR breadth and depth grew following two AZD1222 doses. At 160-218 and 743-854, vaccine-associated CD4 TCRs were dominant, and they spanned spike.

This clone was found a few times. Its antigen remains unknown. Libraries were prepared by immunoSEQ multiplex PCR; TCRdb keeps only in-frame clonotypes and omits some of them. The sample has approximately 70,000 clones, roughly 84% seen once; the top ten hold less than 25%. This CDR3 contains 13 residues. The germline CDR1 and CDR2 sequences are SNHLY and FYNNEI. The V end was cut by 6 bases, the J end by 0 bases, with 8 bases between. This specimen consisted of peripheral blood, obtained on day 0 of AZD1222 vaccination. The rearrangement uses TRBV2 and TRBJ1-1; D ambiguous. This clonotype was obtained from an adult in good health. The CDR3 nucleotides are TGTGCCAGCAGGGGGAACCTGAACACTGAAGCTTTCTTT. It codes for CASRGNLNTEAFF.